A single sample gave rise to the 22 T cell receptor beta chains below, sequenced in a study of T cells after yellow fever vaccination. TCRdb passed the 5' RACE reads through MiXCR, listing each CDR3 protein once. The table lists approximately 47,000 distinct CDR3 sequences, around 6.4% of them singletons. The sample in question was PBMCs, either bulk or a sorted T-cell subset (CD4+, CD8+, memory, or dextramer-sorted; not recorded which), obtained 45 days after the yellow fever booster vaccination. These receptors all come from a man aged 25-45 years who received the YFV17D yellow fever vaccine.

This clonotype was detected ten times or more. V is TRBV20-1 and J is TRBJ2-2, with TRBD1 matching 8 bases. V gave up 5 bases and J gave up 1 base; unmatched junction bases: 3. This CDR3 is 14 amino acids long. Germline-derived CDR1 and CDR2 are DFQATT and SNEGSKA (reference sequence). This CDR3 reads CSARTGGNTGELFF. DNA of the CDR3: TGCAGTGCTCGAACAGGGGGGAACACCGGGGAGCTGTTTTTT.

This clonotype has ten or more counts. The chain combines TRBV12-5 with TRBJ1-1; 7 nucleotides agree with TRBD1. The trim removed 9 bases at V and 7 bases at J, leaving 8 bases unmatched. From germline, CDR1 is LGHNT and CDR2 FRNRAP. This CDR3 has 12 amino acids. Here the CDR3 DNA reads TGTGCTAGCGGCAACAGGGGTTTTGAAGCTTTCTTT. This sequence encodes CASGNRGFEAFF.

The chain joins TRBV29-1 to TRBJ2-1; D is ambiguous. Germline lookup yields CDR1 SQVTM and CDR2 ANQGSEA. V lost 6 bases and J 9 bases, leaving 18 bases between the germline ends. This CDR3 has 13 amino acids. The CDR3 DNA follows: TGCAGCGTCTCCGGGTCAGTAAAGGGTGAGCAGTTCTTC. Protein sequence: CSVSGSVKGEQFF.

This clonotype showed up many times. The chain recombines TRBV10-2 with TRBJ2-7; a weak D match, TRBD2 (5 bases). The germline V and J ends were trimmed by 0 bases and 2 bases, with 11 bases remaining between them. Germline CDR1 WSHSY, CDR2 SAAADI. CDR3 length: 15 residues. CDR3: CASSESRVFPYEQYF. Here the CDR3 DNA reads TGCGCCAGCAGTGAGTCGAGGGTCTTTCCCTACGAGCAGTACTTC.

This clonotype occurred many times. The chain joins TRBV29-1 to TRBJ2-5, with D maybe TRBD2 (7 bases). With 7 bases removed from V and 6 bases from J, the gap between germline ends came to 18 bases. The CDR3 extends over 13 amino acids. From germline, CDR1 is SQVTM and CDR2 ANQGSEA. The CDR3, as DNA: TGCAGCGCTTACCGGGCGGGGGCGAAGACCCAGTACTTC. Translating it yields CSAYRAGAKTQYF.

This clonotype was detected many times. The chain combines TRBV27 with TRBJ2-1; 7 nucleotides match TRBD2. With V trimmed by 5 bases and J by 10 bases, 14 bases remained unmatched. The length of the CDR3 is 15 residues. CDR1 MNHEY and CDR2 SMNVEV come from the germline V gene (reference sequence). CDR3 amino acids: CASSLRLAGLREQFF. Here the CDR3 DNA reads TGTGCCAGCAGTCTCCGACTAGCTGGGCTCCGGGAGCAGTTCTTC.

There are a few counts of this clonotype. The rearrangement links TRBV29-1 to TRBJ2-1, with TRBD2 identical over 11 bases. CDR3 size: 14 residues. Germline lookup yields CDR1 SQVTM and CDR2 ANQGSEA. J lost 4 bases, V lost 7 bases, and 6 bases had no gene match. The DNA for the CDR3 is TGCAGCGGGGGACTAGCGGAGCGTTACAATGAGCAGTTCTTC. Its translation is CSGGLAERYNEQFF.

Only a few counts were recorded for this clonotype. This rearrangement joins TRBV24-1 to TRBJ2-3, with 9 bases matching TRBD2. Germline assignment: CDR1 KGHDR and CDR2 SFDVKD. CDR3 size: 16 residues. Trimming cost V 4 bases and J 4 bases; bases outside gene matches: 8. CDR3 sequence reads: CATSEGRGGRSDTQYF. CDR3 nucleotide sequence: TGTGCCACCAGTGAGGGGCGGGGGGGGCGATCAGATACGCAGTATTTT.

This clonotype was observed at least ten times. The chain uses TRBV27 and TRBJ2-2; no reliable D call. The CDR3 sequence is 14 residues long. V dropped 6 bases and J dropped 2 bases, with 10 bases sitting between them. CDR1 and CDR2 from the germline V gene are MNHEY and SMNVEV (reference sequence). CDR3 sequence reads: CASRLQSNTGELFF. CDR3 bases: TGTGCCAGCAGACTACAAAGTAACACCGGGGAGCTGTTTTTT.

This clonotype was seen ten or more times. CDR3 loop: CASSVQLAGPYEQYF. In DNA form, the CDR3 reads TGCGCCAGCAGTGTCCAACTAGCGGGTCCCTACGAGCAGTACTTC. The chain recombines TRBV10-2 with TRBJ2-7; TRBD2 matches at 9 bases. This CDR3 spans 15 amino acids. Germline CDR1 WSHSY, CDR2 SAAADI. V shed 4 bases, J shed 2 bases, and the junction held 6 bases outside the gene matches.

A single count supports this clonotype. V is TRBV9 and J is TRBJ2-1; 7 positions agree with TRBD2. Germline V gives CDR1 SGDLS, CDR2 YYNGEE. This CDR3 has 15 residues. The V and J ends lost 4 bases and 8 bases, in that order; junction bases with no gene match: 12. CDR3 nucleotide sequence: TGTGCCAGCAGCAGTCGAGGGAGCGGGGTAGATGAGCAGTTCTTC. The encoded protein is CASSSRGSGVDEQFF.

There are many counts of this clonotype. The CDR3 nucleotides are TGTGCCAGTAGTATAGAGGCAGGGGGCCGGTACAATGAGCAGTTCTTC. Translated: CASSIEAGGRYNEQFF. The chain recombines TRBV19 with TRBJ2-1, with 8 bases lining up with TRBD1. The V gene's germline CDR1 is LNHDA and CDR2 SQIVND (reference sequence). The trim removed 0 bases at V and 4 bases at J, leaving 5 bases unmatched. CDR3 length equals 16 residues.

A remark on this clonotype: With a much larger clone just one base away, this may be a read error. The rearrangement links TRBV5-1 to TRBJ2-2, with 7 nucleotides matching TRBD1. V shed 6 bases, J shed 4 bases, and the junction held 15 bases outside the gene matches. CDR3 length: 17 residues. Germline lookup yields CDR1 SGHRS and CDR2 YFSETQ. The DNA for the CDR3 is TGCGCCAGCATCGGGGCCGTGGGACAGTCAGGCACCGGGGAGCTGTTTTTT. It yields the protein CASIGAVGQSGTGELFF.

This clonotype was counted only a few times. This sequence joins TRBV20-1 and TRBJ2-5; 13 nucleotides agree with TRBD2. With V trimmed by 6 bases and J by 5 bases, 6 bases remained unmatched. This CDR3 is built from 14 residues. Germline V gene lookup returns CDR1 DFQATT and CDR2 SNEGSKA (reference sequence). The CDR3 region is CSAAGLAGKETQYF. The CDR3 bases are TGCAGTGCCGCGGGACTAGCGGGAAAGGAGACCCAGTACTTC.

This rearrangement joins TRBV29-1 to TRBJ2-7, with D maybe TRBD2 (5 bases). The V end lost 4 bases, the J end lost 5 bases, and 9 bases lay between the germline ends. The CDR3 consists of 11 residues. Germline assignment: CDR1 SQVTM and CDR2 ANQGSEA. This CDR3 is CSVARRHEQYF. The CDR3 DNA sequence: TGCAGCGTTGCCCGGAGGCACGAGCAGTACTTC.

This clonotype was counted at least ten times. The J gene is TRBJ1-2, the V gene TRBV7-9; D is uncertain. The CDR3 covers 13 residues. V was clipped by 7 bases and J by 3 bases, with 12 bases between them. CDR1 is SEHNR and CDR2 is FQNEAQ in the germline V gene (reference sequence). CDR3: CASTRAGYYGYTF. Here the CDR3 DNA reads TGTGCCAGCACACGGGCTGGCTACTATGGCTACACCTTC.

This clonotype was detected a few times. This rearrangement joins TRBV6-2 or TRBV6-3 to TRBJ2-1; no definite D call. The CDR3 consists of 15 residues. Germline-derived CDR1 and CDR2 are MNHEY and SVGEGT. Between the trimmed V and J ends, which lost 5 bases and 7 bases, there was a span of 18 bases. CDR3 in DNA: TGTGCCAGCAGTACCCGCCTTAGTGGGGAAAATGAGCAGTTCTTC. Its protein product is CASSTRLSGENEQFF.

The V call is TRBV5-4, the J call TRBJ2-3, with TRBD1 matching over 12 bases. Germline V CDR1 and CDR2: SGHNT, YYREEE (reference sequence). V was clipped by 3 bases and J by 4 bases; unmatched bases: 0. The CDR3 extends over 14 amino acids. The CDR3 DNA is TGTGCCAGCAGCTGGGACAGGGGGCCAGATACGCAGTATTTT. This sequence encodes CASSWDRGPDTQYF.

The chain couples TRBV6-2 or TRBV6-3 to TRBJ2-7; tentatively, D is TRBD2 (6 bases). V dropped 6 bases and J dropped 4 bases, with 16 bases sitting between them. Germline V CDR1 and CDR2: MNHEY, SVGEGT. This CDR3 is 14 amino acids long. Here the CDR3 DNA reads TGTGCCAGCAGCAGCCCTCTTGGGAGGTACGAGCAGTACTTC. It is translated as CASSSPLGRYEQYF.

This clonotype showed up many times. The rearrangement links TRBV5-1 to TRBJ1-3; the D gene is possibly TRBD1 (6 bases). Trimming left V 5 bases short and J 6 bases short, with 12 bases between. This CDR3 region has 13 residues. Looked up from germline, CDR1 is SGHRS and CDR2 is YFSETQ. The CDR3 loop is CASREQGQNTIYF. The CDR3 DNA is TGCGCCAGCAGGGAACAGGGACAAAACACCATATATTTT.

There are many counts of this clonotype. The CDR3 coding sequence is TGTGCCAGCAGCTTAGCAGGGCCCTACGAGCAGTACTTC. Protein: CASSLAGPYEQYF. The gene calls are TRBV7-9 and TRBJ2-7, with unresolved D. The CDR3 covers 13 residues. V dropped 0 bases and J dropped 2 bases, with 5 bases sitting between them. Looked up from germline, CDR1 is SEHNR and CDR2 is FQNEAQ (reference sequence).

In this sample, this clonotype turned up many times. This chain links TRBV12-3 or TRBV12-4 with TRBJ2-3; 12 positions match TRBD2. The CDR3 sequence is 17 residues long. V was pared by 1 base and J by 6 bases, with 8 bases of the junction left unmatched. The CDR3 nucleotides are TGTGCCAGCAGTTTAGAGACTAGCGGGGGTTTCGTGGATACGCAGTATTTT. Its translation: CASSLETSGGFVDTQYF.